This T cell receptor beta chain was captured by sequencing in a study of T cell changes during pregnancy in multiple sclerosis. Sequencing was performed with immunoSEQ multiplex PCR; in TCRdb, only in-frame clones are kept and a portion is missing. The sample carries 60,000 or so clones, around 93% recorded once. Germline lookup yields CDR1 LNHNV and CDR2 YYDKDF (reference sequence). The CDR3 length is 14 residues. As to this clone: Relative to the germline gene, one junction end is altered; a read error may explain this.

This chain joins TRBV15 and TRBJ1-6, with D perhaps matching TRBD1 (6 bases). The sequences come from peripheral blood, collected in the first trimester of pregnancy. This receptor was obtained from a female donor with multiple sclerosis, enrolled in a pregnancy study. The CDR3 nucleotides read TGTGCCACCAACAGAGAAATACAGGGACGGGCCCTCCACTTT. It is translated as CATNREIQGRALHF.